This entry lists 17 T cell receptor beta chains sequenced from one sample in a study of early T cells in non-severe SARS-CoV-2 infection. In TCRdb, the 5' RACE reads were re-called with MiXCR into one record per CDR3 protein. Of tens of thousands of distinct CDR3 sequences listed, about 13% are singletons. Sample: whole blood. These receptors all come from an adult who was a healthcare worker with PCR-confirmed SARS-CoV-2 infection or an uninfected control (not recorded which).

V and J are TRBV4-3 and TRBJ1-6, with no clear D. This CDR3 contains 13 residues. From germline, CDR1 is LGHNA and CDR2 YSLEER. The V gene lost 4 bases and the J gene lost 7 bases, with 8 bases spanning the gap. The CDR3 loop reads CASSLRANSPLHF. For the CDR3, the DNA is TGCGCCAGCAGCCTCCGCGCAAATTCACCCCTCCACTTT.

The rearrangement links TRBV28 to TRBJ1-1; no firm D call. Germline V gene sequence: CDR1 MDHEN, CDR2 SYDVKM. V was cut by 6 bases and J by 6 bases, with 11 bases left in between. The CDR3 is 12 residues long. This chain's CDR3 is CASRPGRAEAFF. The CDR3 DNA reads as TGTGCCAGCAGACCAGGACGGGCTGAAGCTTTCTTT.

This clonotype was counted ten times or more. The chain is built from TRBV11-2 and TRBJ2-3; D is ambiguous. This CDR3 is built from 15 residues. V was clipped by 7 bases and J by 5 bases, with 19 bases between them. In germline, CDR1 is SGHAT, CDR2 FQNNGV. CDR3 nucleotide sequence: TGTGCCAGCAACACTCCGTCGTGGAACGGAGATACGCAGTATTTT. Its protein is CASNTPSWNGDTQYF. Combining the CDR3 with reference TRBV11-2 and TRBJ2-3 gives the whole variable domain EAGVAQSPRYKIIEKRQSVAFWCNPISGHATLYWYQQILGQGPKLLIQFQNNGVVDDSQLPKDRFSAERLKGVDSTLKIQPAKLEDSAVYLCASNTPSWNGDTQYFGPGTRLTVL.

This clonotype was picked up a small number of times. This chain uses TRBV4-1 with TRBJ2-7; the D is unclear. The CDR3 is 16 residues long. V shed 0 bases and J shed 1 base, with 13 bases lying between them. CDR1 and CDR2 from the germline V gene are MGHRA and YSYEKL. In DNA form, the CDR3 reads TGCGCCAGCAGCCAAGATCTCCGGGCAGTTTCCTACGAGCAGTACTTC. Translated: CASSQDLRAVSYEQYF.

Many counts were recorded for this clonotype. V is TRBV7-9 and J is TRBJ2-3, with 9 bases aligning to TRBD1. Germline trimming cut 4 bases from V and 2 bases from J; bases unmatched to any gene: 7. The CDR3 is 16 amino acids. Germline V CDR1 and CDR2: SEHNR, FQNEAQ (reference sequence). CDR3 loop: CASSSSGTGPTDTQYF. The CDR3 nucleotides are TGTGCCAGCAGCTCCTCCGGGACAGGGCCCACAGATACGCAGTATTTT.

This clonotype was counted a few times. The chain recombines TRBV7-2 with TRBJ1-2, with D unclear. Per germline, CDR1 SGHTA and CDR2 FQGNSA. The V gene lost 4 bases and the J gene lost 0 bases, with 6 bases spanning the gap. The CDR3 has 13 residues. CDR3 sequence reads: CASSSAANYGYTF. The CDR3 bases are TGTGCCAGCAGCTCAGCGGCTAACTATGGCTACACCTTC.

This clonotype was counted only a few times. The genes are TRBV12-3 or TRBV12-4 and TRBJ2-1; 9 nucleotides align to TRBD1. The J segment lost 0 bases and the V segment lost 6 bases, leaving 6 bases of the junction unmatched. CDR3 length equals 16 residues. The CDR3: CASRGGQGISYNEQFF. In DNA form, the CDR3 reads TGTGCCAGCAGGGGGGGACAGGGAATCTCCTACAATGAGCAGTTCTTC.

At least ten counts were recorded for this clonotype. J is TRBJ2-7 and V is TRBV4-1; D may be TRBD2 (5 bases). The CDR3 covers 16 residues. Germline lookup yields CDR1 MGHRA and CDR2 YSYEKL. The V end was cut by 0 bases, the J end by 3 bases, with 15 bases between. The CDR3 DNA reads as TGCGCCAGCAGCCAAGATTCGGGAAACTCCTACTACGAGCAGTACTTC. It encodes CASSQDSGNSYYEQYF.

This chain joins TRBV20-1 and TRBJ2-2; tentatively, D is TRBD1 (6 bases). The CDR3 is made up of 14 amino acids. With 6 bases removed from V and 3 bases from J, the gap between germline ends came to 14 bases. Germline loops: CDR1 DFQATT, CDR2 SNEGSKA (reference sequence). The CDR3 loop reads CSATSQGYTGELFF. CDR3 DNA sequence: TGCAGTGCAACATCACAGGGCTACACCGGGGAGCTGTTTTTT.

CDR3 loop: CSARLAKSADTQYF. The CDR3 DNA follows: TGCAGTGCTCGACTGGCGAAGTCCGCAGATACGCAGTATTTT. The gene calls are TRBV20-1 and TRBJ2-3; D not certain. The V gene lost 5 bases and the J gene lost 4 bases, with 16 bases spanning the gap. Germline V CDR1 and CDR2: DFQATT, SNEGSKA (reference sequence). The CDR3 spans 14 residues.

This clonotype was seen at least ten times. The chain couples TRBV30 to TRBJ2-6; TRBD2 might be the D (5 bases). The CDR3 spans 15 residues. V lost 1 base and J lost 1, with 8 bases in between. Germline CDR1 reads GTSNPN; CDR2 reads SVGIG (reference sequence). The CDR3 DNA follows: TGTGCCTGGAGTGCCGGGGAATCTGGGGCCAACGTCCTGACTTTC. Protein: CAWSAGESGANVLTF.

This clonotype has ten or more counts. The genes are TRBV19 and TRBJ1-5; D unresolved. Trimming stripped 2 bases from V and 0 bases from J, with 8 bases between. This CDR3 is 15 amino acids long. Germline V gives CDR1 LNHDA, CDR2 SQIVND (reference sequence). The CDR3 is CASSIMADSNQPQHF. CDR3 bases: TGTGCCAGTAGTATAATGGCAGATAGCAATCAGCCCCAGCATTTT.

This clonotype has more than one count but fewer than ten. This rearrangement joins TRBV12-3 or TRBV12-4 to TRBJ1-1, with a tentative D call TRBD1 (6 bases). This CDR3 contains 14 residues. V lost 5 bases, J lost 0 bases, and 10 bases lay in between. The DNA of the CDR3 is TGTGCCAGCAGTGTAGGACAGCTGAACACTGAAGCTTTCTTT. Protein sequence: CASSVGQLNTEAFF.

CDR3 bases: TGTGCCAGCAGCTTAGGTCGGGGAGTGAGCTATGGCTACACCTTC. It translates to CASSLGRGVSYGYTF. The J gene is TRBJ1-2, the V gene TRBV7-2; D is undetermined. Germline lookup yields CDR1 SGHTA and CDR2 FQGNSA. CDR3 length: 15 residues. V lost 1 base and J 4 bases, leaving 13 bases between the germline ends.

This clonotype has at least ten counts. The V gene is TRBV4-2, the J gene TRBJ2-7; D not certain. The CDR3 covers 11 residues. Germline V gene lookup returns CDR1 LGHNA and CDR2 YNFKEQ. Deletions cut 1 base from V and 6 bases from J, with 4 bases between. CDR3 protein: CASSQGFEQYF. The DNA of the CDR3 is TGTGCCAGCAGCCAAGGGTTCGAGCAGTACTTC.

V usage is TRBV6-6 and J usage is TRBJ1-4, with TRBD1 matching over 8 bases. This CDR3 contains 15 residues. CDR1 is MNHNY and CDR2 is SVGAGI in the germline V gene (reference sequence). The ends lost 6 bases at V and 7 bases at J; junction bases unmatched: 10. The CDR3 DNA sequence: TGTGCCAGCAGGGGAAGACAGGGGATTGGTGAAAAACTGTTTTTT. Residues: CASRGRQGIGEKLFF.

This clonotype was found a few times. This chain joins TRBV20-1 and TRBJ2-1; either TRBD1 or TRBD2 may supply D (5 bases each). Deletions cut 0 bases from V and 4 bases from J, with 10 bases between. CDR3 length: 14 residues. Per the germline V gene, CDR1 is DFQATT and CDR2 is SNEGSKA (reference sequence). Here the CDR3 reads CSARDGGEYNEQFF. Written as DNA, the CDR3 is TGCAGTGCTAGAGATGGGGGTGAATACAATGAGCAGTTCTTC.